This T cell receptor beta chain was sequenced during a study of EBV T-cell therapy then PD-1 blockade in nasopharyngeal carcinoma. In the case of this clone: Its target is unknown.

The treatment is: AdE1-LMPpoly-expanded autologous EBV-specific T-cell therapy followed by anti-PD-1 nivolumab. The CDR3 has 14 amino acids. V lost 4 bases to trimming and J lost 12 bases; unmatched junction nucleotides: 11. Some clones are missing from TCRdb's copy, which holds only in-frame ones; the method was immunoSEQ multiplex PCR. The sample lists 15,000 to 20,000 clones; roughly 88% were seen once. Here the sequenced sample was CD8+ T cells from blood, taken at day 0 from a patient whose treatment included autologous EBV-specific T cells and nivolumab. The chain has TRBV23-1 and TRBJ1-4, with 7 bases lining up with TRBD1. TRBV23-1 is marked as an open reading frame, function uncertain. The TCR comes from a man in his forties or fifties with nasopharyngeal carcinoma. CDR3 protein: CASSPPLDRAQLFF. The CDR3 bases are TGCGCCAGCAGTCCCCCGTTAGACAGGGCCCAACTGTTTTTT.